One and the same sample provided the 4 T cell receptor beta chains below, sequenced in a study of cytomegalovirus exposure and HLA in healthy donors. The PCR made use of 60 Vbeta and 13 Jbeta primers. Measured with immunoSEQ multiplex PCR; TCRdb has only the in-frame clones, and not every one. Of 120,000 or so clones listed, roughly 17% are singletons. Sequenced input: PBMCs. These receptors were obtained from a female donor in good health and CMV-seropositive.

The chain carries TRBV25-1 and TRBJ1-1; no definite D call. CDR1 MGHDK and CDR2 SYGVNS come from the germline V gene. V was trimmed by 4 bases and J by 0 bases, leaving 12 bases between them. The CDR3 loop spans 15 amino acids. The CDR3, as DNA: TGTGCCAGCAGTGCAACTAGGACGGTGAACACTGAAGCTTTCTTT. The encoded protein is CASSATRTVNTEAFF.

The genes are TRBV27 and TRBJ2-1; 9 bases align to TRBD2. V gave up 3 bases and J gave up 4 bases; unmatched junction bases: 1. Germline values: CDR1 MNHEY, CDR2 SMNVEV (reference sequence). The CDR3 spans 14 residues. CDR3 nucleotide sequence: TGTGCCAGCAGTTTGGCGGGAGGGTACAATGAGCAGTTCTTC. Residues: CASSLAGGYNEQFF.

This rearrangement joins TRBV5-5 to TRBJ2-7, with a weak D call TRBD1 (6 bases). Germline CDR1 is SGHKS and CDR2 is YYEKEE (reference sequence). The V and J ends lost 6 bases and 3 bases respectively, with 13 bases between them. CDR3 length: 13 amino acids. The CDR3 is CASTPGQNYEQYF. The DNA for the CDR3 is TGTGCCAGCACCCCCGGACAGAACTACGAGCAGTACTTC.

This clone was observed a few times. This chain connects TRBV11-3 to TRBJ2-7; 10 positions match TRBD1. J gave up 4 bases and V 5 bases, and 5 bases lay outside the gene matches. The CDR3 extends over 14 amino acids. CDR1 and CDR2 (germline): SGHNT, YENEEA. CDR3 amino acids: CASSPGDRGYEQYF. CDR3 in DNA: TGTGCCAGCAGCCCTGGGGACAGGGGTTACGAGCAGTACTTC.